The sample holds one count of the clone carrying this T cell receptor beta chain. Its matching antigen is unknown. The data stem from a study of OX40 agonist ivuxolimab in advanced cancers. The overall study: Partial responses were seen in three patients, one with hepatocellular carcinoma and two with cutaneous melanoma. General study points: At 0.1 to 3.0 mg/kg, clonal expansion of CD4+ and CD8+ blood T cells had occurred by week 6.

The table came from immunoSEQ multiplex PCR; TCRdb's copy has only in-frame clones and leaves some out. The profile shows around 50,000 clones, 88% of them singletons. This TCR was recovered from an adult with an advanced solid tumor such as melanoma, head and neck, liver or kidney cancer. Here the sequenced sample was CD4+ or CD8+ T cells sorted from blood, taken in a trial of the OX40 agonist ivuxolimab.

The CDR3 nucleotides are TGCGCCAGCAGCTTGGAGGGGACTAGCGGGAGGGCTGCAGATACGCAGTATTTT. Protein product: CASSLEGTSGRAADTQYF. The chain links TRBV5-1 to TRBJ2-3; TRBD2 matches 16 bases. The ends lost 0 bases at V and 4 bases at J; junction bases unmatched: 5. The CDR3 is 18 amino acids. Germline CDR1 reads SGHRS; CDR2 reads YFSETQ. The full variable domain, completed using reference TRBV5-1 and TRBJ2-3, is KAGVTQTPRYLIKTRGQQVTLSCSPISGHRSVSWYQQTPGQGLQFLFEYFSETQRNKGNFPGRFSGRQFSNSRSEMNVSTLELGDSALYLCASSLEGTSGRAADTQYFGPGTRLTVL.